The rows below give T cell receptor beta chains drawn from one sample of a study of CD8 T cells in ankylosing spondylitis. TCRdb reprocessed the 5' RACE reads with MiXCR, giving one entry per CDR3 protein. The sample gives about 800,000 distinct CDR3 sequences, 12% of which show up once; under 0.6% is in the top ten. Sequencing was carried out using blood, either unsorted or a sorted T cell fraction (not recorded which). These receptors all stem from a male donor with ankylosing spondylitis. CDR3s include the opening cysteine and the closing phenylalanine or tryptophan. A D gene is named only where the DNA matches it firmly. Not every row has a clone size; where given, it reads once, few, many or a size class.

v_call,clone_size,j_call,d_call,cdr3_nt,cdr3_aa
TRBV10-3,many,TRBJ2-7,TRBD2,TGTGCCATCAGTGAGTTCTCCGGGACTAGCGGCTCCTACGAGCAGTACTTC,CAISEFSGTSGSYEQYF
TRBV6-1,many,TRBJ2-5,-,TGTGCCAGCAGCTGGGACCGGATTCAAGAGACCCAGTACTTC,CASSWDRIQETQYF
TRBV20-1,few,TRBJ2-5,-,TGCAGTGCCCTCTTGGGAGCAGACCAAGAGACCCAGTACTTC,CSALLGADQETQYF
TRBV20-1,-,TRBJ1-2,TRBD1,TGCAGTGCTAGGCCCGTACAGGGGGCGGGTGGCTACACCTTC,CSARPVQGAGGYTF
TRBV2,few,TRBJ2-1,-,TGTGCCAGCAGTGATCGGCAGCCTTACAATGAGCAGTTCTTC,CASSDRQPYNEQFF
TRBV24-1,-,TRBJ2-1,-,TGTGCCACCAGGGAAGACGCCTACAATGAGCAGTTCTTC,CATREDAYNEQFF
TRBV10-1,-,TRBJ2-7,-,TGCGCCAGCAGTGAGTCCGGAAACTACGAGCAGTACTTC,CASSESGNYEQYF
TRBV4-3,-,TRBJ2-2,-,TGCGCCAGCAGCCAAGGTCCAGCCACCGGGGAGCTGTTTTTT,CASSQGPATGELFF
TRBV6-2/TRBV6-3,many,TRBJ1-1,-,TGTGCCAGCAGAGAATTATCCGGGACGCGGGGTACTGAAGCTTTCTTT,CASRELSGTRGTEAFF
TRBV11-2,-,TRBJ2-7,TRBD1,TGTGCCAGCAGCCTAGCCCGGACAGGGAGTTCCAACGAGCAGTACTTC,CASSLARTGSSNEQYF
TRBV29-1,many,TRBJ2-7,TRBD2,TGCAGCGTCGCTCAACGGGCGGGAGCACAGTACTTC,CSVAQRAGAQYF
TRBV20-1,many,TRBJ2-3,TRBD2,TGCAGTGCGCGACTAGCGGGTAGCACAGATACGCAGTATTTT,CSARLAGSTDTQYF
TRBV5-1,-,TRBJ2-2,-,TGCGCCAGCAGCTTGGGGGCTGGGACAACGAACACCGGGGAGCTGTTTTTT,CASSLGAGTTNTGELFF
TRBV20-1,few,TRBJ1-2,-,TGCAGTGCTCCCGCAGAGTTAGCTAACTATGGCTACACCTTC,CSAPAELANYGYTF
TRBV10-3,-,TRBJ1-3,-,TGTACCATCAAAGGGGTAGGAGGAAACACCATATATTTT,CTIKGVGGNTIYF
TRBV7-3,-,TRBJ1-2,-,TGTGCCAGCAGCTTGAGGGGGGCGCCTAACTATGGCTACACCTTC,CASSLRGAPNYGYTF
TRBV29-1,many,TRBJ2-7,-,TGCAGCACCTGGACGGAATCCTACGAGCAGTACTTC,CSTWTESYEQYF
TRBV6-2/TRBV6-3,few,TRBJ2-2,-,TGTGCCAGCAGTTACCCGAACCTTAGGGGCTCGAACACCGGGGAGCTGTTTTTT,CASSYPNLRGSNTGELFF
TRBV10-3,-,TRBJ2-3,-,TGTGCCATCGCCCAAGGGCGACCAGATACGCAGTATTTT,CAIAQGRPDTQYF
TRBV6-1,-,TRBJ2-7,TRBD1,TGTGCCAGCAGTGGGGACAGGTTGTACGAGCAGTACTTC,CASSGDRLYEQYF
TRBV20-1,few,TRBJ1-5,-,TGCAGTGCTAGGGAGGGGAGGCGGCAGCCCCAGCATTTT,CSAREGRRQPQHF
TRBV5-4,-,TRBJ1-2,TRBD1,TGTGCCAGCAGCCCGACGACAGGGCGAGGCTACACCTTC,CASSPTTGRGYTF
TRBV7-2,few,TRBJ2-5,-,TGTGCCAGCAGCTTAGAGTCTGGGCGGGGCGCAGGGACCCAGTACTTC,CASSLESGRGAGTQYF
TRBV10-3,-,TRBJ2-5,-,TGTGCCATCAGTGAGTCGTCAGGGCGCGAGACCCAGTACTTC,CAISESSGRETQYF
TRBV29-1,-,TRBJ1-1,-,TGCAGCCCAACACGGGACGGGAACACTGAAGCTTTCTTT,CSPTRDGNTEAFF
TRBV20-1,-,TRBJ1-2,-,TGCAGTGCTCCACAGGGATCCGAAGGCTACACCTTC,CSAPQGSEGYTF
TRBV20-1,-,TRBJ1-4,TRBD1,TGCAGTGCTAGGGCCGGGACAGTTAATGAAAAACTGTTTTTT,CSARAGTVNEKLFF
TRBV7-2,few,TRBJ1-2,-,TGTGCCAGCATTTTTTCCCCGGGTAGCTATGGCTACACCTTC,CASIFSPGSYGYTF
TRBV24-1,-,TRBJ2-2,-,TGTGCCACCAGTGGTCAGGGTAGCCCTTGGGCGAACACCGGGGAGCTGTTTTTT,CATSGQGSPWANTGELFF
TRBV5-1,many,TRBJ2-1,TRBD1,TGCGCCAGCAGCTTGACTAGGGGACAGGGGGCGTCGTCGGAGTTCTTC,CASSLTRGQGASSEFF
TRBV5-4,few,TRBJ2-3,TRBD1,TGTGCCAGCAGTACGGGACAGGGGGCGAATACGCAGTATTTT,CASSTGQGANTQYF
TRBV4-3,-,TRBJ2-1,-,TGCGCCAGCAGCCAAGGAAGCGGAGACCAGGGTGAGCAGTTCTTC,CASSQGSGDQGEQFF
TRBV20-1,many,TRBJ2-7,TRBD1,TGCAGTGCGGAAATGGACAGGACCTACGAGCAGTACTTC,CSAEMDRTYEQYF
TRBV20-1,few,TRBJ2-1,-,TGCAGTGCTAGAGTTCCCCTCCTAGACAATGAGCAGTTCTTC,CSARVPLLDNEQFF
TRBV20-1,many,TRBJ2-7,-,TGCAGTGCCCGAAAACGCGAGCAGTACTTC,CSARKREQYF
TRBV20-1,-,TRBJ2-1,-,TGCAGTGCTAGTAATCGAGGCGGGTACAATGAGCAGTTCTTC,CSASNRGGYNEQFF
TRBV7-9,-,TRBJ1-5,-,TGTGCCAGCAGCTCGACGGTTCATCAGCCCCAGCATTTT,CASSSTVHQPQHF
TRBV20-1,many,TRBJ1-2,-,TGCAGTGCTTACCGGGACATCTATGGCTACACCTTC,CSAYRDIYGYTF
TRBV6-6,-,TRBJ2-7,-,TGTGCCAGCAGTTACTCCAGGGACAACGAGCAGTACTTC,CASSYSRDNEQYF
TRBV4-3,-,TRBJ2-5,TRBD2,TGCGCCAGCAGCCACTGGACTAGCGGGAGTTGGGAGACCCAGTACTTC,CASSHWTSGSWETQYF
TRBV20-1,many,TRBJ2-7,-,TGCAGTGCCAGAAATCAGGAGACGGCCTACGAGCAGTACTTC,CSARNQETAYEQYF
TRBV20-1,many,TRBJ1-4,TRBD1,TGCAGTGCTAACCTACAGGGGAGGCGTGAAAAACTGTTTTTT,CSANLQGRREKLFF
TRBV6-1,-,TRBJ2-1,TRBD1,TGTGCCAGCAGTGGGCTTGGACAGGGCTCCTACAATGAGCAGTTCTTC,CASSGLGQGSYNEQFF
TRBV28,few,TRBJ2-3,-,TGTGCCAGCAGTCGAGGGGGAGAGGAGGATACGCAGTATTTT,CASSRGGEEDTQYF
TRBV20-1,-,TRBJ1-3,-,TGCAGTGCTTCCAAACCAGGAAACACCATATATTTT,CSASKPGNTIYF
TRBV15,-,TRBJ1-4,-,TGTGCCACCAGCAGGATGACAGAAAAACTGTTTTTT,CATSRMTEKLFF
TRBV4-3,few,TRBJ1-2,-,TGCGCCAGCAGCCAAGACAGTGATTCACGCTATGGCTACACCTTC,CASSQDSDSRYGYTF
TRBV12-3/TRBV12-4,many,TRBJ1-1,TRBD1,TGTGCCAGCAGTTTTGATCCCGGGACAGGGGCCCTGGGCACTGAAGCTTTCTTT,CASSFDPGTGALGTEAFF
TRBV7-8,few,TRBJ2-2,-,TGTGCCAGCAGCTTAGGTCGAGGCAGATACACCGGGGAGCTGTTTTTT,CASSLGRGRYTGELFF
TRBV6-1,once,TRBJ2-3,-,TGTGCCAGCAGTGAAGCTTGGGCGGGTAGTAGCACAGATACGCAGTATTTT,CASSEAWAGSSTDTQYF
TRBV5-1,few,TRBJ2-1,TRBD1,TGCGCCAGCAGCATACAGGGGTACAATGAGCAGTTCTTC,CASSIQGYNEQFF